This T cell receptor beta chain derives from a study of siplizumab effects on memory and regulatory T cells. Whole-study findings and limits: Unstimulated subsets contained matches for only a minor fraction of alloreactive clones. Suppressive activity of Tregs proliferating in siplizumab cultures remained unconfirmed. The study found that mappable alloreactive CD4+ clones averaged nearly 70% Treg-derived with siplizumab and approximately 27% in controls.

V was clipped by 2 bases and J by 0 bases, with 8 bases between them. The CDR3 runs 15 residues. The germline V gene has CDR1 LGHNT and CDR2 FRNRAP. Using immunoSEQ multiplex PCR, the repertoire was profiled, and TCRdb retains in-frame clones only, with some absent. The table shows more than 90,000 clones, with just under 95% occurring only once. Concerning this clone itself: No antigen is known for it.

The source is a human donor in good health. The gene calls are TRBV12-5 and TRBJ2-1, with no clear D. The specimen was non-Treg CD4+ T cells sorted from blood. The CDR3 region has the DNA TGTGCTAGTGGTTTGTCTGGGCGCTCCTACAATGAGCAGTTCTTC. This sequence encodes CASGLSGRSYNEQFF.